The table lists the clone carrying this T cell receptor beta chain with many counts. Its antigen is not known. Amplification of TCR alpha and beta CDR3 regions from RNA used iRepertoire nested multiplex PCR. TCRdb ran MiXCR on the multiplex PCR reads and lists one entry per CDR3 protein. The sample lists about 380,000 distinct CDR3 sequences, about two fifths occurring once. The data were taken from a study of glioma-infiltrating T cells. Study summary: WHO grade II oligodendrogliomas or astrocytomas, plus non-recurrent WHO grade IV glioblastomas, were sampled. Study-level findings and limits: Only very few CDR3 sequences appeared in both tissue and blood. Non-neoplastic patients had below-expected tissue-blood divergence, while all gliomas exceeded expectation.

The germline V and J ends were trimmed by 0 bases and 1 base, with 12 bases remaining between them. CDR1 and CDR2 from the germline V gene are MNHNY and SVGAGI (reference sequence). This CDR3 comprises 16 residues. Input material: glioma tissue, nonneoplastic brain tissue, or PBMCs (not recorded which). The rearrangement uses TRBV6-6 and TRBJ1-1; D unresolved. The receptor was derived from a human donor with low-grade glioma or glioblastoma, undergoing nonglioma brain surgery, or in good health (not recorded which). In nucleotides, the CDR3 is TGTGCCAGCAGTTACTCGTTCCAGTCAGGGAACACTGAAGCTTTCTTT. It specifies CASSYSFQSGNTEAFF.